Listed here are 13 T cell receptor beta chains from one sample, sequenced in a study of T cell repertoires in cytomegalovirus infection. TCRdb analysed the reads with MiXCR anew, one entry per CDR3 protein. Among around 94,000 distinct CDR3 sequences listed, approximately 16% were seen once. Sequenced sample: PBMCs. The receptors derive from a human donor in good health (CMV status not recorded). Some clones in this sample may be carry-over from other donors' samples.

The table lists this clonotype with many counts. The rearrangement joins TRBV7-2 to TRBJ1-4; TRBD1 matches 7 bases. Germline V gene lookup returns CDR1 SGHTA and CDR2 FQGNSA. V was pared by 3 bases and J by 8 bases, with 9 bases of the junction left unmatched. This CDR3 is built from 15 residues. CDR3 region: CASSLRQGWKEKLFF. Here the CDR3 DNA reads TGTGCCAGCAGCTTGAGACAGGGTTGGAAGGAAAAACTGTTTTTT. The full variable domain, rest sourced from reference TRBV7-2 and TRBJ1-4, is GAGVSQSPSNKVTEKGKDVELRCDPISGHTALYWYRQSLGQGLEFLIYFQGNSAPDKSGLPSDRFSAERTGGSVSTLTIQRTQQEDSAVYLCASSLRQGWKEKLFFGSGTQLSVL.

This clonotype came up many times. DNA for the CDR3: TGTGCCATCAGTGAGTCTGACAGGGCTGGGTACACTGAAGCTTTCTTT. It specifies CAISESDRAGYTEAFF. The chain employs TRBV10-3 and TRBJ1-1, with 7 bases matching TRBD1. V dropped 0 bases and J dropped 3; count of bases not matched to a gene: 7. The CDR3 runs to 16 residues. The germline V gene encodes CDR1 ENHRY and CDR2 SYGVKD.

The chain couples TRBV5-6 to TRBJ2-2, with 9 bases that match TRBD1. The CDR3 contains 15 residues. Losses at the gene ends were 7 bases for V and 3 bases for J; bases not matched to a gene: 7. CDR1 is SGHDT, CDR2 YYEEEE, per germline. CDR3 residues: CASLDRDRDTGELFF. CDR3 DNA: TGTGCCAGCCTTGACCGGGACAGGGACACCGGGGAGCTGTTTTTT. The variable domain in full, completed from reference TRBV5-6 and TRBJ2-2, reads DAGVTQSPTHLIKTRGQQVTLRCSPKSGHDTVSWYQQALGQGPQFIFQYYEEEERQRGNFPDRFSGHQFPNYSSELNVNALLLGDSALYLCASLDRDRDTGELFFGEGSRLTVL.

This clonotype appeared many times. The chain has TRBV20-1 and TRBJ1-3, with 7 positions matching TRBD1. The V gene's germline CDR1 is DFQATT and CDR2 SNEGSKA (reference sequence). The V segment lost 5 bases and the J segment 0 bases; nucleotides outside the gene matches: 7. This CDR3 is 15 amino acids long. CDR3 amino acids: CSALDREVSGNTIYF. In nucleotides, the CDR3 is TGCAGTGCTCTCGACAGGGAAGTCTCTGGAAACACCATATATTTT.

The CDR3 region has the DNA TGTGCCAGCAAGACTAGCGGGGGTATCCAAGAGACCCAGTACTTC. It translates to CASKTSGGIQETQYF. The chain is built from TRBV18 and TRBJ2-5; 12 bases are a match to TRBD2. The ends lost 8 bases at V and 1 base at J; junction bases unmatched: 5. The CDR3 length is 15 residues. Germline V gives CDR1 KGHSH, CDR2 LQKENI.

The V gene is TRBV11-2, the J gene TRBJ1-2, with TRBD1 identical over 8 bases. The germline CDR1 and CDR2 sequences are SGHAT and FQNNGV. The CDR3 length is 13 residues. V gave up 6 bases and J gave up 3 bases; unmatched junction bases: 3. The CDR3 loop reads CASSPGGHYGYTF. Here the CDR3 DNA reads TGTGCCAGCAGTCCAGGGGGCCACTATGGCTACACCTTC.

The V gene is TRBV7-9, the J gene TRBJ2-1; D possibly corresponds to TRBD2 (6 bases). The CDR3 sequence is 14 residues long. V lost 1 base and J 4 bases, leaving 8 bases between the germline ends. CDR1 and CDR2 (germline): SEHNR, FQNEAQ (reference sequence). The CDR3 reads CASSLGAGYNEQFF. The CDR3 nucleotides are TGTGCCAGCAGCTTAGGGGCGGGGTACAATGAGCAGTTCTTC.

The chain links TRBV19 to TRBJ2-5; TRBD1 might be the D (5 bases). Germline loops: CDR1 LNHDA, CDR2 SQIVND (reference sequence). The CDR3 spans 14 residues. V lost 3 bases and J lost 4, with 12 bases in between. The CDR3 region is CASSIQQGRETQYF. In DNA, the CDR3 is TGTGCCAGTAGTATTCAGCAGGGAAGAGAGACCCAGTACTTC.

The chain has TRBV5-4 and TRBJ2-3, with D perhaps TRBD1 (5 bases). Germline V gene sequence: CDR1 SGHNT, CDR2 YYREEE (reference sequence). The CDR3 is 14 residues long. The V and J ends lost 4 bases and 5 bases respectively, with 14 bases between them. The CDR3 sequence is CASSGKTGQDTQYF. CDR3 coding DNA: TGTGCCAGCAGCGGGAAAACCGGACAAGATACGCAGTATTTT.

The chain combines TRBV20-1 with TRBJ2-7, with D unresolved. Germline V gene data show CDR1 as DFQATT and CDR2 as SNEGSKA (reference sequence). The CDR3 has 13 residues. V lost 1 base, J lost 0 bases, and 7 bases lay in between. CDR3 protein: CSARVQRSYEQYF. For the CDR3, the DNA is TGCAGTGCTAGAGTACAGCGCTCCTACGAGCAGTACTTC.

This clonotype was seen ten or more times. The chain recombines TRBV14 with TRBJ1-6; a possible D gene is TRBD1 (6 bases). Trimming took 4 bases from V and 3 from J, leaving 13 bases between them. The CDR3 is made up of 16 amino acids. Germline CDR1 and CDR2: SGHDN and FVKESK. CDR3 sequence: CASSPGVVGYNSPLHF. CDR3 sequence (DNA): TGTGCCAGCAGCCCAGGGGTCGTGGGCTATAATTCACCCCTCCACTTT.

This clonotype was detected only a few times. The chain couples TRBV12-3 or TRBV12-4 to TRBJ1-1; 7 bases align to TRBD1. The CDR3 runs 14 residues. J lost 1 base, V lost 5 bases, and 4 bases had no gene match. The CDR3 loop is CASSIQGENTEAFF. CDR3 coding DNA: TGTGCCAGCAGTATCCAGGGGGAGAACACTGAAGCTTTCTTT.

This clonotype was seen many times. This CDR3 is CASSYSPGLEPYEQYF. Here the CDR3 DNA reads TGTGCCAGCAGTTACTCCCCGGGACTAGAGCCCTACGAGCAGTACTTC. The chain carries TRBV6-5 and TRBJ2-7; 8 nucleotides match TRBD2. With 0 bases clipped from V and 2 bases from J, the junction kept 6 bases outside the gene matches. Germline V CDR1 and CDR2: MNHEY, SVGAGI. The CDR3 has 16 amino acids.